Below are 20 T cell receptor beta chains sequenced from a single sample in a study of T cell responses to AZD1222 COVID-19 vaccine. Profiling relied on immunoSEQ multiplex PCR, and the TCRdb table lists in-frame clones only, not all of them. The repertoire consists of about 81,000 clones, with 91% occurring once and the leading ten covering approximately 8%. Sample: peripheral blood, taken 28 days after the second AZD1222 dose. These receptors were collected from an adult who received the AZD1222 COVID-19 vaccine.

V usage is TRBV7-3 and J usage is TRBJ2-1; 7 bases line up with TRBD1. CDR3 size: 12 residues. Germline V gives CDR1 SGHTA, CDR2 FQGTGA. With 5 bases clipped from V and 9 bases from J, the junction kept 4 bases outside the gene matches. The CDR3 loop is CASSRQGSEQFF. Here the CDR3 DNA reads TGTGCCAGCAGCAGACAGGGAAGTGAGCAGTTCTTC.

The genes are TRBV28 and TRBJ1-1; TRBD1 agrees at 9 bases. This CDR3 spans 12 amino acids. Germline CDR1 and CDR2: MDHEN and SYDVKM. V trimming: 6 bases; J trimming: 4 bases; junction bases outside the gene matches: 0. CDR3 amino acids: CASRTGGTEAFF. The CDR3 nucleotides read TGTGCCAGCAGGACAGGGGGCACTGAAGCTTTCTTT.

The chain couples TRBV4-1 to TRBJ2-7; 8 positions match TRBD1. The CDR3 has 15 amino acids. Germline trimming cut 4 bases from V and 5 bases from J; bases unmatched to any gene: 10. CDR1 is MGHRA, CDR2 YSYEKL, per germline. The CDR3 DNA follows: TGCGCCAGCAGCCGAAAACCGGGACAGGAAGACGAGCAGTACTTC. It encodes CASSRKPGQEDEQYF.

The chain carries TRBV6-5 and TRBJ1-1, with TRBD1 matching 7 bases. V lost 4 bases and J lost 2; bases outside the gene matches: 7. Germline lookup yields CDR1 MNHEY and CDR2 SVGAGI. The CDR3 loop spans 15 amino acids. The CDR3 region is CASSSPQGGNTEAFF. In DNA form, the CDR3 reads TGTGCCAGCAGTTCCCCGCAGGGGGGAAACACTGAAGCTTTCTTT.

The chain combines TRBV30 with TRBJ1-4; D unclear. V lost 0 bases, J lost 8 bases, and 4 bases lay in between. The CDR3 extends over 11 amino acids. The germline gives CDR1 GTSNPN, CDR2 SVGIG (reference sequence). CDR3 nucleotide sequence: TGTGCCTGGAGTGTGGTCGAAAAACTGTTTTTT. This gives the protein CAWSVVEKLFF.

The V call is TRBV5-1, the J call TRBJ2-2, with 12 bases lining up with TRBD2. This CDR3 is 15 amino acids long. Trimming removed 3 bases from V and 4 bases from J; junction bases left unmatched: 1. Germline V lookup: CDR1 SGHRS, CDR2 YFSETQ. The CDR3: CASSSSGRGTGELFF. CDR3 DNA sequence: TGCGCCAGCAGCTCTAGCGGGAGGGGCACCGGGGAGCTGTTTTTT.

The gene calls are TRBV14 and TRBJ2-2, with 8 bases aligning to TRBD2. Germline CDR1 is SGHDN and CDR2 is FVKESK. J lost 4 bases, V lost 2 bases, and 6 bases had no gene match. The CDR3 covers 16 residues. The CDR3 region is CASSQWSGRGTGELFF. The CDR3 nucleotides are TGTGCCAGCAGCCAATGGAGCGGGAGAGGCACCGGGGAGCTGTTTTTT.

The gene calls are TRBV7-9 and TRBJ2-1, with a tentative D call TRBD2 (7 bases). CDR1 is SEHNR, CDR2 FQNEAQ, per germline (reference sequence). Trimming took 0 bases from V and 9 from J, leaving 12 bases between them. The CDR3 spans 14 residues. CDR3 protein: CASSLAMGGGEQFF. The CDR3 nucleotides read TGTGCCAGCAGCTTAGCGATGGGAGGGGGTGAGCAGTTCTTC.

The J gene is TRBJ2-2, the V gene TRBV24-1, with D perhaps matching TRBD1 or TRBD2 (5 bases each). The CDR3 length is 16 residues. V gave up 5 bases and J gave up 3 bases, with 15 bases separating them. Germline V gene data show CDR1 as KGHDR and CDR2 as SFDVKD. In nucleotides, the CDR3 is TGTGCCACCAGTGGGGGACCCGGAAGCGACACCGGGGAGCTGTTTTTT. This codes for CATSGGPGSDTGELFF.

The J gene is TRBJ2-2, the V gene TRBV10-3; unclear D gene. The CDR3 loop spans 12 amino acids. The V end lost 4 bases, the J end lost 6 bases, and 6 bases lay between the germline ends. CDR1 is ENHRY, CDR2 SYGVKD, per germline. CDR3 region: CAISALAGELFF. CDR3 bases: TGTGCCATCAGTGCTTTAGCCGGGGAGCTGTTTTTT.

This chain connects TRBV4-2 to TRBJ2-3, with TRBD2 matching over 11 bases. The V gene's germline CDR1 is LGHNA and CDR2 YNFKEQ. The CDR3 is 17 residues long. J was trimmed by 0 bases and V by 3 bases; bases with no gene match: 5. The CDR3 DNA sequence: TGTGCCAGCAGCCAGGGTATAGCGGGAGGGAGCACAGATACGCAGTATTTT. Its translation is CASSQGIAGGSTDTQYF.

This clone was found a few times. The V call is TRBV29-1, the J call TRBJ2-6; 8 nucleotides match TRBD1. The CDR3 is 14 amino acids. The ends lost 5 bases at V and 2 bases at J; junction bases unmatched: 2. The germline gives CDR1 SQVTM, CDR2 ANQGSEA. CDR3 DNA: TGCAGCGTTCTACAGGGGGCTGGGGCCAACGTCCTGACTTTC. Encoded protein: CSVLQGAGANVLTF.

The chain recombines TRBV7-9 with TRBJ2-3, with a tentative D call TRBD2 (6 bases). Germline assignment: CDR1 SEHNR and CDR2 FQNEAQ (reference sequence). V lost 4 bases to trimming and J lost 4 bases, with 18 bases between them. The CDR3 contains 16 residues. CDR3 bases: TGTGCCAGCAGCTACTCCGGGGGTGTGATAGCAGATACGCAGTATTTT. Translated: CASSYSGGVIADTQYF. Filled out from reference TRBV7-9 and TRBJ2-3, the complete variable domain reads DTGVSQNPRHKITKRGQNVTFRCDPISEHNRLYWYRQTLGQGPEFLTYFQNEAQLEKSRLLSDRFSAERPKGSFSTLEIQRTEQGDSAMYLCASSYSGGVIADTQYFGPGTRLTVL.

The rearrangement joins TRBV12-3 or TRBV12-4 to TRBJ1-5, with D tentatively TRBD1 (6 bases). V was shortened by 5 bases and J by 6 bases, with 11 bases between the two germline ends. The CDR3 spans 13 residues. CDR3 nucleotides: TGTGCCAGCAGTGCCACCAGGGGTCAGCCCCAGCATTTT. Translating it yields CASSATRGQPQHF.

The chain uses TRBV5-4 and TRBJ2-7; 11 bases fit TRBD1. Losses at the gene ends were 0 bases for V and 3 bases for J; bases not matched to a gene: 5. Germline CDR1 and CDR2: SGHNT and YYREEE (reference sequence). The CDR3 has 16 amino acids. The CDR3 region has the DNA TGTGCCAGCAGCTTGGGGGCCGGGACAGGGGGCTACGAGCAGTACTTC. This codes for CASSLGAGTGGYEQYF. Full variable domain (rest looked up from reference TRBV5-4 and TRBJ2-7): ETGVTQSPTHLIKTRGQQVTLRCSSQSGHNTVSWYQQALGQGPQFIFQYYREEENGRGNFPPRFSGLQFPNYSSELNVNALELDDSALYLCASSLGAGTGGYEQYFGPGTRLTVT.

The chain links TRBV9 to TRBJ1-6; TRBD1 is a possible D gene (5 bases). Per the germline V gene, CDR1 is SGDLS and CDR2 is YYNGEE. V lost 0 bases and J lost 7, with 17 bases in between. The CDR3 runs 17 residues. The CDR3 is CASSVGGGAAKNSPLHF. The DNA of the CDR3 is TGTGCCAGCAGCGTAGGAGGTGGGGCCGCCAAAAATTCACCCCTCCACTTT.

The rearrangement links TRBV7-9 to TRBJ1-4; the D gene is possibly TRBD1 (6 bases). Trimming took off 5 bases at V and 5 bases at J, with 9 bases between the two ends. The CDR3 sequence is 13 residues long. The germline V gene has CDR1 SEHNR and CDR2 FQNEAQ (reference sequence). The CDR3 sequence: CASSLDRNEKLFF. The CDR3 DNA is TGTGCCAGCAGCCTCGACAGGAATGAAAAACTGTTTTTT.

DNA of the CDR3: TGTGCCAGCAGCCCCCAGGGAAACAATGAGCAGTTCTTC. This translates into CASSPQGNNEQFF. The chain carries TRBV7-9 and TRBJ2-1, with a weak D call TRBD1 (5 bases). V was clipped by 5 bases and J by 5 bases, with 10 bases between them. Germline assignment: CDR1 SEHNR and CDR2 FQNEAQ (reference sequence). The CDR3 consists of 13 residues. The variable domain in full, with the rest retrieved from reference TRBV7-9 and TRBJ2-1, is DTGVSQNPRHKITKRGQNVTFRCDPISEHNRLYWYRQTLGQGPEFLTYFQNEAQLEKSRLLSDRFSAERPKGSFSTLEIQRTEQGDSAMYLCASSPQGNNEQFFGPGTRLTVL.

The genes are TRBV5-1 and TRBJ2-1; 11 positions match TRBD2. CDR1 is SGHRS, CDR2 YFSETQ, per germline. CDR3 size: 14 residues. V trimming: 1 base; J trimming: 12 bases; junction bases outside the gene matches: 6. DNA for the CDR3: TGCGCCAGCAGCTTGACTAGCGGGAGAGGGGGGCAGTTCTTC. This codes for CASSLTSGRGGQFF.

The rearrangement uses TRBV28 and TRBJ2-7; 8 bases are shared with TRBD1. From germline, CDR1 is MDHEN and CDR2 SYDVKM. J was trimmed by 3 bases and V by 10 bases; bases with no gene match: 8. CDR3 length: 13 residues. The DNA of the CDR3 is TGTGCCATCGGGGGACAGGACCGCTACGAGCAGTACTTC. Its protein is CAIGGQDRYEQYF.